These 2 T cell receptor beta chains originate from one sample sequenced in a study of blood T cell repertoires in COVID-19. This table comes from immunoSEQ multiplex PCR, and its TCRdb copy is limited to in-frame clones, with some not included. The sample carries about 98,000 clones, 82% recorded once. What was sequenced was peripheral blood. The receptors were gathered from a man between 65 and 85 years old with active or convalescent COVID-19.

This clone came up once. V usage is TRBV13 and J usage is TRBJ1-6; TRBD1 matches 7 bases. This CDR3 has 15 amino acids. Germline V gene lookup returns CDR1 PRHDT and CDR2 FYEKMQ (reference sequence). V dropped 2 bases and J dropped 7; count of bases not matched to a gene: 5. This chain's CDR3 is CASSLSPGGNSPLHF. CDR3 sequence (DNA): TGTGCCAGCAGCTTAAGTCCAGGGGGGAATTCACCCCTCCACTTT.

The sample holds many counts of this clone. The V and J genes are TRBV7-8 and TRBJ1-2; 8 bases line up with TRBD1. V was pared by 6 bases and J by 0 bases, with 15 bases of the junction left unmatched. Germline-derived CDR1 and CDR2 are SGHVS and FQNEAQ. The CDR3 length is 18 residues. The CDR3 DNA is TGTGCCAGCAGTCACCCCGGGACAGGTGCCTTTTCTAACTATGGCTACACCTTC. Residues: CASSHPGTGAFSNYGYTF.